This entry is about one T cell receptor beta chain. Its cognate antigen is unknown. The sample comes from a study of cytotoxic CD8 clonotypes in ibrutinib-treated CLL. Clones were read by immunoSEQ multiplex PCR, and TCRdb kept only the in-frame ones, dropping some. This repertoire shows approximately 320,000 clones, roughly 70% found once; its top ten account for roughly 6%. Findings and limits, study-wide: Ibrutinib response saw clonality rise, and progression saw it return toward baseline.

The source was PBMCs, collected after 36 months of ibrutinib treatment. This clonotype originated in a human donor with chronic lymphocytic leukemia.

The CDR3 DNA reads as TGTGCCAGCAGCTTAAGCGTTACTAGCACAGATACGCAGTATTTT. It translates to CASSLSVTSTDTQYF. The chain couples TRBV7-3 to TRBJ2-3, with unresolved D. The CDR3 is 15 residues long. Between the trimmed V and J ends, which lost 1 base and 0 bases, there was a span of 8 bases. Germline values: CDR1 SGHTA, CDR2 FQGTGA.